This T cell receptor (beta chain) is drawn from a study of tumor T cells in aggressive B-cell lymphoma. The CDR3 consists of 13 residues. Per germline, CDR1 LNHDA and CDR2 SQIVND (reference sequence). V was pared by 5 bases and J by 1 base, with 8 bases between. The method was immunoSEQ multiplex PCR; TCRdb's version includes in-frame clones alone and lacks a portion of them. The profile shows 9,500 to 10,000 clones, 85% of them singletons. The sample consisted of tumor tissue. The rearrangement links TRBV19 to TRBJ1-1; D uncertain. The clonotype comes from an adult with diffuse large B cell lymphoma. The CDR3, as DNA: TGTGCCAGTAGTTTCCGAGGGAACACTGAAGCTTTCTTT. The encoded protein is CASSFRGNTEAFF.